The clone carrying this T cell receptor beta chain was detected only once. The data belong to a study of cytomegalovirus exposure and HLA in healthy donors. This CDR3 has 15 residues. The ends lost 3 bases at V and 1 base at J; junction bases unmatched: 6. The germline V gene has CDR1 SGHRS and CDR2 YFSETQ. Amplification used 60 Vbeta primers and 13 Jbeta primers. The repertoire was sequenced with immunoSEQ multiplex PCR; TCRdb's copy has only in-frame clones and lacks some. The profile covers around 97,000 clones, with approximately 79% appearing a single time and less than 5% taken by the ten largest.

Sequenced sample: PBMCs. The V call is TRBV5-1, the J call TRBJ1-1; TRBD1 matches 7 bases. The clonotype was recovered from a man aged 45-60 years in good health and CMV-seropositive. The CDR3 sequence is CASSSPYRGNTEAFF. CDR3 nucleotide sequence: TGCGCCAGCAGCTCACCCTACAGGGGGAACACTGAAGCTTTCTTT.